The clone carrying this T cell receptor (beta chain) has a count of ten or more. Germline V CDR1 and CDR2: MNHEY, SMNVEV (reference sequence). This CDR3 contains 13 residues. V lost 3 bases to trimming and J lost 6 bases, with 11 bases between them. Each CDR3 protein is one row after TCRdb ran MiXCR on the PCR reads. This table holds a few hundred thousand distinct CDR3 sequences, about a fifth found once. This specimen belongs to a study of molecular identifiers for immune sequencing clone quantification. The source material was naive CD8+ T cells from blood, with Jurkat cell RNA spiked in. Subset defined: FACS-sorted CD8+CD4-CCR7+CD45RA+ naive T cells. The clonotype was recovered from a human donor in good health. Some libraries in this study had Jurkat cell RNA spiked in. The chain employs TRBV27 and TRBJ2-5, with no clear D. The CDR3 bases are TGTGCCAGCAGTTTCCTTCCAGACCAGACCCAGTACTTC. Translation gives CASSFLPDQTQYF.